These T cell receptor beta chains were read from a single sample in a study of blood T cell repertoires in COVID-19. Using immunoSEQ multiplex PCR, the repertoire was profiled, and TCRdb retains in-frame clones only, with some absent. The sample has around 350,000 clones; around 90% are singletons. The sample consisted of peripheral blood. These receptors were collected from a human donor in a cohort sampled during active COVID-19. CDR3s include the opening cysteine and the closing phenylalanine or tryptophan. D genes are given only for firm matches. Not all rows give a size; the values are once, few, many and, for expanded clones, a class.

- TRBJ1-6 TRBD1 16 TRBV11-2 CASSLVGDRENSPLHF TGTGCCAGCAGCTTAGTTGGGGACAGGGAGAATTCACCCCTCCACTTT
- TRBJ2-3 - 11 TRBV14 CASSLADTQYF TGTGCCAGCAGCCTCGCAGATACGCAGTATTTT
- TRBJ1-3 TRBD1 16 TRBV5-4 CASSFGQGVSGNTIYF TGTGCCAGCAGCTTCGGACAGGGGGTCTCTGGAAACACCATATATTTT
- TRBJ1-2 TRBD1 14 TRBV5-1 CASSSGQGIGGYTF TGCGCCAGCAGCTCCGGACAGGGGATCGGTGGCTACACCTTC
- TRBJ2-7 - 13 TRBV5-1 CASSLGQTNEQYF TGCGCCAGCAGCTTGGGGCAGACAAACGAGCAGTACTTC
- TRBJ1-1 - 11 TRBV29-1 CSVDVNTEAFF TGCAGCGTTGACGTGAACACTGAAGCTTTCTTT
- TRBJ1-1 - 15 TRBV2 CASRGTPGMYTEAFF TGTGCCAGCAGGGGGACTCCTGGAATGTACACTGAAGCTTTCTTT
- TRBJ2-2 TRBD2 15 TRBV7-3 CASSVEGTSGGELFF TGTGCCAGCAGCGTTGAAGGGACTAGCGGTGGGGAGCTGTTTTTT
- TRBJ2-3 - 16 TRBV21-1 CASSKGTRDSTDTQYF TGTGCCAGCAGCAAAGGGACTAGAGATAGCACAGATACGCAGTATTTT
- TRBJ2-5 TRBD1 16 TRBV24-1 CATSDLHRGHGETQYF TGTGCCACCAGTGATTTGCACAGGGGCCACGGAGAGACCCAGTACTTC
- TRBJ2-1 - 11 TRBV2 CASNLEGKQFF TGTGCCAGCAATTTGGAGGGCAAGCAGTTCTTC
once TRBJ2-2 TRBD2 16 TRBV27 CASSSLAGEVTGELFF TGTGCCAGCAGTTCACTAGCGGGAGAAGTCACCGGGGAGCTGTTTTTT
- TRBJ1-1 TRBD1 13 TRBV15 CATSGDSGTEAFF TGTGCCACCAGCGGGGACAGTGGGACTGAAGCTTTCTTT
few TRBJ2-2 TRBD1 16 TRBV6-1 CASSGRQGKNTGELFF TGTGCCAGCAGTGGGCGACAGGGAAAGAACACCGGGGAGCTGTTTTTT
- TRBJ1-6 - 15 TRBV11-2 CASSKRANGLSPLHF TGTGCCAGCAGTAAGAGGGCCAACGGGCTTTCACCCCTCCACTTT
- TRBJ1-3 - 13 TRBV12-3/TRBV12-4 CASSLSTTYAIYF TGTGCCAGCAGTTTAAGTACCACCTATGCCATATATTTT